This T cell receptor beta chain is drawn from a study of T-cell memory formation after mild COVID-19. Notes on the study in general: Later expanders leaned toward CD4+, whereas clones contracting from day 15 to 85 were balanced CD4/CD8. Of the contracting clones, CD4+ ones lay mainly in CM and EM, and CD8+ ones in EMRA.

Per the germline V gene, CDR1 is GTSNPN and CDR2 is SVGIG (reference sequence). With V trimmed by 3 bases and J by 6 bases, 8 bases remained unmatched. This CDR3 spans 15 amino acids. In regard to this clonotype: Antigen unknown.

Sample barcodes and UMIs were carried by the TCR alpha and TCR beta cDNA libraries that 5'RACE generated with constant-segment primers. TCRdb reprocessed the 5' RACE reads with MiXCR, giving one entry per CDR3 protein. The data show about 400,000 distinct CDR3 sequences, 16% seen once. The TCR was taken from a man between 18 and 35 years old who had mild COVID-19 (a few samples of this study predate the infection). Cell type and time point are not known. The chain links TRBV30 to TRBJ1-5; TRBD1 matches at 10 bases. The specimen was PBMCs or a T cell subset sorted from them (not recorded which). CDR3 in amino acids: CAWRKGTGERQPQHF. Here the CDR3 DNA reads TGTGCCTGGAGGAAAGGGACAGGGGAGCGTCAGCCCCAGCATTTT.